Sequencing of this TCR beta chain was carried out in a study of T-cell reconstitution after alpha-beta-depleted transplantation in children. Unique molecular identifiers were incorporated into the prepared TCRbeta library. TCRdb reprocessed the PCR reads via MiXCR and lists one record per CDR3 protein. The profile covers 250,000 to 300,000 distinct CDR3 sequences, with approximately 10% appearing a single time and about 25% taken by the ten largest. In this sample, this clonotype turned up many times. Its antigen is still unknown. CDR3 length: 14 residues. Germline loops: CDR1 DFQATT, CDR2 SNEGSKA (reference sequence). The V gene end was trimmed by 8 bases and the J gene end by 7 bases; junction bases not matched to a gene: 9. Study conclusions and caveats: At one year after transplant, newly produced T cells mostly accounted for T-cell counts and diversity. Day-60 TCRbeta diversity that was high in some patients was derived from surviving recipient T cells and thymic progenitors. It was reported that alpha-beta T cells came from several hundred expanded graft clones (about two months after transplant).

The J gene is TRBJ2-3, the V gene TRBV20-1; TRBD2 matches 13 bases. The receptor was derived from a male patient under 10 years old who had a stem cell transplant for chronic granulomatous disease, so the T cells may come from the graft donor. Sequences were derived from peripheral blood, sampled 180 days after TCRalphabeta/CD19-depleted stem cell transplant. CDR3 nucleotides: TGCAGTTCCCCTCGGACTAGCGGGAGAAATACGCAGTATTTT. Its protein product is CSSPRTSGRNTQYF.